Following are 20 T cell receptor beta chains from one sample sequenced in a study of post-analysis software for immune sequencing data. General study findings and limits: A handful of TRBV segments appeared more often in patients than in controls, and TRBV5-6, TRBV5-1 and TRBV20-1 were among these.

Prepared libraries of TCR beta cDNA carried unique molecular identifiers. Via MiXCR, TCRdb re-called the PCR reads, giving one row per CDR3 protein. The sample includes approximately 730,000 distinct CDR3 sequences, around 42% of them seen just once. What these receptors recognize is not known. Specimen: blood. These receptors came from a girl aged 10-17 years with multiple sclerosis.

A few counts support this clonotype. The chain has TRBV9 and TRBJ2-6; D unresolved. The V gene lost 3 bases and the J gene lost 0 bases, with 13 bases spanning the gap. Looked up from germline, CDR1 is SGDLS and CDR2 is YYNGEE. This CDR3 has 17 amino acids. The chain's CDR3 is CASSAPAASSGANVLTF. The CDR3 DNA reads as TGTGCCAGCAGCGCACCCGCAGCTAGCTCTGGGGCCAACGTCCTGACTTTC.

The rearrangement links TRBV27 to TRBJ2-1; TRBD2 agrees at 12 bases. The V segment lost 4 bases and the J segment 5 bases; nucleotides outside the gene matches: 6. The germline V gene has CDR1 MNHEY and CDR2 SMNVEV (reference sequence). The CDR3 extends over 16 amino acids. DNA of the CDR3: TGTGCCAGCAGTTCTCTAGCGGGAGGGCCAAACAATGAGCAGTTCTTC. Translated: CASSSLAGGPNNEQFF.

This clonotype was counted a few times. The chain employs TRBV5-1 and TRBJ2-1, with 12 bases matching TRBD2. Germline assignment: CDR1 SGHRS and CDR2 YFSETQ. The CDR3 runs to 16 residues. Trimming cost V 0 bases and J 8 bases; bases outside gene matches: 6. In DNA form, the CDR3 reads TGCGCCAGCAGCTTGGGGGCCCGACTAGCGGGAGATGAGCAGTTCTTC. Amino acid sequence: CASSLGARLAGDEQFF.

This clonotype was observed a handful of times. V gene TRBV6-5 combines with J gene TRBJ2-7; 8 bases agree with TRBD2. The CDR3 covers 13 residues. V lost 2 bases, J lost 6 bases, and 3 bases stayed unmatched. Germline CDR1 is MNHEY and CDR2 is SVGAGI. This CDR3 is CASSYPGRGEQYF. The CDR3 nucleotides read TGTGCCAGCAGTTACCCCGGGAGGGGCGAGCAGTACTTC.

This clonotype has just a few counts. J is TRBJ2-5 and V is TRBV15; D not certain. This CDR3 has 12 residues. Germline V lookup: CDR1 LNHNV, CDR2 YYDKDF (reference sequence). Trimming cost V 0 bases and J 2 bases, with 1 base left between them. This CDR3 reads CATSREQETQYF. The CDR3 bases are TGTGCCACCAGCAGAGAACAAGAGACCCAGTACTTC.

The V and J genes are TRBV27 and TRBJ1-4; TRBD1 matches at 10 bases. The ends lost 3 bases at V and 14 bases at J; junction bases unmatched: 9. The CDR3 is 14 amino acids. The V gene's germline CDR1 is MNHEY and CDR2 SMNVEV (reference sequence). CDR3 in amino acids: CASSFGTGARELFF. In DNA form, the CDR3 reads TGTGCCAGCAGTTTCGGGACAGGGGCCCGCGAGCTGTTTTTT. Supplemented by reference TRBV27 and TRBJ1-4, the full variable domain reads EAQVTQNPRYLITVTGKKLTVTCSQNMNHEYMSWYRQDPGLGLRQIYYSMNVEVTDKGDVPEGYKVSRKEKRNFPLILESPSPNQTSLYFCASSFGTGARELFFGSGTQLSVL.

The chain couples TRBV6-5 to TRBJ1-1; D uncertain. The CDR3 spans 15 residues. V gave up 2 bases and J gave up 5 bases, with 15 bases separating them. From germline, CDR1 is MNHEY and CDR2 SVGAGI. Written as DNA, the CDR3 is TGTGCCAGCAGTTACGCAACCTGGGCGGAGACTGAAGCTTTCTTT. Translating gives CASSYATWAETEAFF.

The chain links TRBV6-5 to TRBJ2-7, with D perhaps matching TRBD2 (6 bases). The germline gives CDR1 MNHEY, CDR2 SVGAGI. CDR3 size: 14 residues. The V end was cut by 2 bases, the J end by 3 bases, with 11 bases between. The CDR3 loop is CASSYGGSGYEQYF. CDR3 nucleotide sequence: TGTGCCAGCAGTTACGGTGGTAGCGGCTACGAGCAGTACTTC.

This clonotype was counted between two and nine times. This sequence joins TRBV27 and TRBJ2-4, with D hard to call. Gene TRBJ2-7 matches the end of the DNA better, so the J call may be wrong. Germline V gives CDR1 MNHEY, CDR2 SMNVEV (reference sequence). This CDR3 is built from 16 residues. CDR3 sequence reads: CASSPDRWALTHEQYF. Here the CDR3 DNA reads TGTGCCAGCAGCCCGGATAGGTGGGCTCTTACCCACGAGCAGTACTTC.

The gene calls are TRBV7-9 and TRBJ2-3, with TRBD2 matching over 10 bases. This CDR3 is 14 amino acids long. CDR1 SEHNR and CDR2 FQNEAQ come from the germline V gene (reference sequence). V lost 6 bases to trimming and J lost 5 bases; unmatched junction nucleotides: 5. The CDR3: CASSPSGRVDTQYF. As DNA, the CDR3 is TGTGCCAGCAGTCCAAGCGGGAGGGTAGATACGCAGTATTTT.

The chain combines TRBV5-6 with TRBJ2-4; D may be TRBD1 or TRBD2 (5 bases each). Per germline, CDR1 SGHDT and CDR2 YYEEEE. There are 12 residues in the CDR3. Trimming took 3 bases from V and 13 from J, leaving 14 bases between them. The CDR3 is CASSWAQGEQYF. The CDR3 nucleotides are TGTGCCAGCAGCTGGGCCCAGGGAGAGCAGTACTTC.

The chain carries TRBV18 and TRBJ2-3, with 9 positions matching TRBD1. V lost 0 bases, J lost 2 bases, and 9 bases stayed unmatched. The CDR3 length is 18 residues. Germline CDR1 and CDR2: KGHSH and LQKENI. The CDR3 protein is CASSPPGQGEGHTDTQYF. The CDR3 nucleotides read TGTGCCAGCTCACCACCGGGACAGGGAGAAGGACACACAGATACGCAGTATTTT.

The rearrangement uses TRBV27 and TRBJ2-2; 7 bases match TRBD2. This CDR3 has 18 amino acids. Germline V gives CDR1 MNHEY, CDR2 SMNVEV (reference sequence). The trim removed 6 bases at V and 0 bases at J, leaving 13 bases unmatched. The CDR3 spells CASSRLASGNANTGELFF. DNA for the CDR3: TGTGCCAGCAGCCGATTGGCTAGCGGTAACGCGAACACCGGGGAGCTGTTTTTT.

This CDR3 reads CASSQATSRETQYF. The CDR3 DNA is TGCGCCAGCAGCCAAGCGACTAGCCGAGAGACCCAGTACTTC. This sequence joins TRBV4-3 and TRBJ2-5; TRBD2 agrees at 7 bases. Germline V gives CDR1 LGHNA, CDR2 YSLEER. The CDR3 runs 14 residues. Unmatched junction bases numbered 3, after V lost 1 base and J lost 4 bases.

The chain is built from TRBV5-1 and TRBJ2-1; tentative D call: TRBD2 (5 bases). Between the trimmed V and J ends, which lost 2 bases and 8 bases, there was a span of 11 bases. Germline CDR1 and CDR2: SGHRS and YFSETQ. This CDR3 is 13 amino acids long. CDR3 amino acids: CASSLLASDEQFF. The CDR3 nucleotides read TGCGCCAGCAGCTTATTAGCGAGCGATGAGCAGTTCTTC.

The V call is TRBV12-3 or TRBV12-4, the J call TRBJ2-7; TRBD2 might be the D (6 bases). This CDR3 comprises 15 residues. Trimming left V 1 base short and J 0 bases short, with 10 bases between. Here the CDR3 reads CASSLGSLASYEQYF. In DNA form, the CDR3 reads TGTGCCAGCAGTTTAGGGTCACTAGCCTCCTACGAGCAGTACTTC.

V gene TRBV4-2 combines with J gene TRBJ2-7; perhaps TRBD2 as D (5 bases). The V gene lost 1 base and the J gene lost 5 bases, with 12 bases spanning the gap. The CDR3 contains 14 residues. Germline V gives CDR1 LGHNA, CDR2 YNFKEQ. The CDR3 region has the DNA TGTGCCAGCAGCCAAGTCGCGGGTTGGGACGAGCAGTACTTC. This translates into CASSQVAGWDEQYF.

This clonotype was counted a single time. CDR3 protein: CASSRGPKYNEQFF. Written as DNA, the CDR3 is TGTGCCAGCAGTCGGGGCCCCAAATACAATGAGCAGTTCTTC. The chain couples TRBV6-2 or TRBV6-3 to TRBJ2-1; D possibly matches TRBD1 or TRBD2 (5 bases each). The CDR3 extends over 14 amino acids. Germline CDR1 MNHEY, CDR2 SVGEGT. The ends were cut back, 5 bases at V and 4 bases at J, with 12 bases in the middle.

This clonotype has more than one count but fewer than ten. The DNA for the CDR3 is TGCAGTACCCTTCGGGGAGGTGAGCAGTTCTTC. Protein sequence: CSTLRGGEQFF. This sequence joins TRBV29-1 and TRBJ2-1; a possible D gene is TRBD2 (6 bases). The CDR3 covers 11 residues. The germline V gene has CDR1 SQVTM and CDR2 ANQGSEA.

Regarding this clonotype: A single base separates this from a much larger clone, so it may be a read error. V and J are TRBV29-1 and TRBJ2-5; 7 bases are a match to TRBD1. The trim removed 6 bases at V and 11 bases at J, leaving 9 bases unmatched. The CDR3 length is 11 residues. CDR1 and CDR2 (germline): SQVTM, ANQGSEA. This chain's CDR3 is CSVGQPDPQYF. CDR3 nucleotides: TGCAGCGTGGGACAGCCAGACCCGCAGTACTTC.